Listed below are T cell receptor beta chains from one sample, sequenced in a study of CD8 T cells in Susac syndrome. TCRdb reprocessed the immunoSEQ multiplex PCR reads via MiXCR and lists one record per CDR3 protein. The sample consists of more than 100,000 distinct CDR3 sequences, 90% to 95% of them appearing once. Input material: CD4+ T cells from PBMCs. These receptors were collected from a human donor in good health. Both conserved end residues are part of each CDR3. Fields, in order: clone size, D gene, J gene, V gene, CDR3 protein, CDR3 DNA. D genes are given only for firm matches. Some rows mark clone size as missing; the rest say once, few, many or name a class of expanded clone.

>NA|NA|TRBJ2-1|TRBV20-1
CSASRVDEQFF
TGCAGTGCTTCGAGGGTCGATGAGCAGTTCTTC
>NA|NA|TRBJ1-5|TRBV2
CASSAQGQPQHF
TGTGCCAGCAGTGCCCAGGGTCAGCCCCAGCATTTT
>NA|NA|TRBJ2-1|TRBV29-1
CSSETYNEQFF
TGCAGCTCGGAAACCTACAATGAGCAGTTCTTC
>NA|TRBD1|TRBJ2-7|TRBV28
CAITRQGPYEQYF
TGTGCCATCACTCGACAGGGGCCCTACGAGCAGTACTTC
>NA|TRBD1|TRBJ2-7|TRBV5-1
CASSLEPRDRTSYEQYF
TGCGCCAGCAGCTTGGAACCCCGGGACAGGACCTCCTACGAGCAGTACTTC
>NA|NA|TRBJ1-5|TRBV19
CASSTRDARNQPQHF
TGTGCCAGTAGTACCCGGGACGCGAGGAATCAGCCCCAGCATTTT
>NA|NA|TRBJ2-2|TRBV6-1
CASTPGAQGRAGELFF
TGTGCCAGCACCCCCGGGGCGCAGGGGAGGGCCGGGGAGCTGTTTTTT
>NA|TRBD1|TRBJ1-4|TRBV4-1
CASSQEGGTGNEKLFF
TGCGCCAGCAGCCAAGAAGGTGGGACAGGGAATGAAAAACTGTTTTTT
>NA|NA|TRBJ2-3|TRBV29-1
CSVGRGTSTDTQYF
TGCAGCGTGGGGCGAGGGACTAGCACAGATACGCAGTATTTT
>NA|NA|TRBJ1-2|TRBV29-1
CSVEDPNGYGYTF
TGCAGCGTTGAAGACCCCAACGGGTATGGCTACACCTTC
>NA|TRBD1|TRBJ2-7|TRBV20-1
CSASQQGVIYEQYF
TGCAGTGCTAGCCAACAGGGGGTCATCTACGAGCAGTACTTC
>NA|TRBD1|TRBJ2-7|TRBV7-2
CASRPGQGIYEQYF
TGTGCCTCAAGGCCGGGACAGGGGATTTACGAGCAGTACTTC
>NA|TRBD2|TRBJ2-3|TRBV2
CASRLAGDTQYF
TGTGCCAGCAGGCTAGCGGGGGATACGCAGTATTTT
>NA|NA|TRBJ1-1|TRBV28
CASRRPQERTEAFF
TGTGCCAGCAGACGTCCCCAGGAGCGGACTGAAGCTTTCTTT
>NA|NA|TRBJ2-5|TRBV3-1
CASSQGRSRTQYF
TGTGCCAGCAGCCAAGGACGGTCTAGGACCCAGTACTTC
>once|NA|TRBJ2-5|TRBV2
CASSEVSALETQYF
TGTGCCAGCAGTGAGGTTAGCGCCCTTGAGACCCAGTACTTC
>NA|TRBD2|TRBJ2-7|TRBV19
CASMASGRGSYEQYF
TGTGCCAGTATGGCTAGCGGGAGAGGAAGTTACGAGCAGTACTTC